This is a list of T cell receptor beta chains from one sample in a study of Graves' ophthalmopathy and Graves' hyperthyroidism. Via MiXCR, TCRdb re-called the multiplex PCR reads, giving one row per CDR3 protein. The sample consists of hundreds of thousands of distinct CDR3 sequences, 20% to 25% of them appearing once. The sequencing input was peripheral blood. All receptors derive from a woman between 18 and 30 years old with stable Graves' hyperthyroidism. Some clones in this sample may be carry-over from other donors' samples. Each CDR3 is given with its conserved first and last residue. D genes are given only for firm matches. Part of the rows lack a size; the others show once, few, many or a class for expanded clones.

DNA	CDR3	V	D	size	J
TGTGCCAGCAGTCCTAGCGGGATCATGTACGAGCAGTACTTC	CASSPSGIMYEQYF	TRBV28	TRBD2	few	TRBJ2-7
TGTGCCAGCTCACGCTTAGGGACAGCATCCCCGTTGGAGACCCAGTACTTC	CASSRLGTASPLETQYF	TRBV18	TRBD1	-	TRBJ2-5
TGTGCCAGCAGCCTATGGACAGGTACCTATTCACCCCTCCACTTT	CASSLWTGTYSPLHF	TRBV5-4	TRBD1	-	TRBJ1-6
TGTGCCAGCAGCGAAAGACAGGGAAACAATCAGCCCCAGCATTTT	CASSERQGNNQPQHF	TRBV7-2	TRBD1	many	TRBJ1-5
TGTGCCAGCAGTGAAGGGGGGGTGAGCTCCTACGATCAGTACTTC	CASSEGGVSSYDQYF	TRBV2	-	once	TRBJ2-7
TGTGCCAGCAGTGAAGCGGTCTCCAGGGGGTGGCAGCCCCAGCATTTT	CASSEAVSRGWQPQHF	TRBV6-1	TRBD1	many	TRBJ1-5
TGTGCCACAGCGGGACAGTATAGCAATCAGCCCCAGCATTTT	CATAGQYSNQPQHF	TRBV6-1	TRBD1	many	TRBJ1-5
TGTGCCAGCACCTCATCGGGGGCGGGCGGCTACACCTTC	CASTSSGAGGYTF	TRBV7-9	-	-	TRBJ1-2
TGTGCCATCAGTGAGACCACAGGATGGGAGACCCAGTACTTC	CAISETTGWETQYF	TRBV10-3	-	few	TRBJ2-5
TGTGCCAGCCGCTATTATATGAACACTGAAGCTTTCTTT	CASRYYMNTEAFF	TRBV7-3	-	many	TRBJ1-1
TGTGCCAGCAGGAATAACCAAGCGGGCTACACCTTC	CASRNNQAGYTF	TRBV28	-	few	TRBJ1-2
TGTGCCAGCAGTTACAGTGACAGGGTTTTCTATAGCAATCAGCCCCAGCATTTT	CASSYSDRVFYSNQPQHF	TRBV6-2/TRBV6-3	TRBD1	many	TRBJ1-5
TGCGCCAGCAGCCGCGTCGGATACTACGAGCAGCACTTC	CASSRVGYYEQHF	TRBV4-1	-	-	TRBJ2-7
TGTGCCTGGAGTGTACAAGAGCAAGAGACCCAGTACTTC	CAWSVQEQETQYF	TRBV30	-	few	TRBJ2-5
TGCGCCAGCAGCTTGGGCCGACAGGGGCTAAACACCATATATTTT	CASSLGRQGLNTIYF	TRBV5-1	TRBD1	few	TRBJ1-3
TGCAGTGCTAGAGATAGGATGGGCAGCGCGAACACTGAAGCTTTCTTT	CSARDRMGSANTEAFF	TRBV20-1	-	-	TRBJ1-1
TGTGCCACCAACCAGGGCCGGGGAAGCTATTTTAACTATGGCTACACCTTC	CATNQGRGSYFNYGYTF	TRBV10-3	-	few	TRBJ1-2
TGTGCCAGCAGTGAAATCGGGGAGGGCACTGAAGCTTTCTTT	CASSEIGEGTEAFF	TRBV6-1	-	many	TRBJ1-1
TGTGCCAGTACCCCGGACGTGGCTAACTATGGCTACACCTTC	CASTPDVANYGYTF	TRBV19	-	-	TRBJ1-2
TGCAGTGCGTCGGACGTTCAAGAGACCCAGTACTTC	CSASDVQETQYF	TRBV20-1	-	-	TRBJ2-5
TGCAGTGCGGGACTAGCGGGAGCTGAGACCCAGTACTTC	CSAGLAGAETQYF	TRBV20-1	TRBD2	many	TRBJ2-5
TGTGCCAGCAGTTACCCGAAGACAGCCCTCTCCTACGAGCAGTACTTC	CASSYPKTALSYEQYF	TRBV6-2/TRBV6-3	-	many	TRBJ2-7
TGTGCCAGCAGCCAAACTTCCATTCCCGGGGGAAGCTCCTACGAGCAGTACTTC	CASSQTSIPGGSSYEQYF	TRBV3-1	-	few	TRBJ2-7